These 24 T cell receptor beta chains were sequenced from one sample in a study of T cell repertoires in cytomegalovirus infection. Each CDR3 protein is one row after TCRdb ran MiXCR on the reads. Counted here are approximately 200,000 distinct CDR3 sequences, over 20% occurring once; the ten biggest clones make up approximately 18%. Material for sequencing was CD8+ T cells from PBMCs. The receptors were gathered from a human donor in good health (CMV status not recorded). Some clones in this sample may be carry-over from other donors' samples.

The chain combines TRBV28 with TRBJ1-2; tentatively, D is TRBD1 (5 bases). Germline CDR1 MDHEN, CDR2 SYDVKM. CDR3 length: 14 residues. V was trimmed by 2 bases and J by 7 bases, leaving 14 bases between them. CDR3 sequence: CASSLKVARGGYTF. CDR3 coding DNA: TGTGCCAGCAGTTTAAAGGTCGCTAGGGGTGGCTACACCTTC.

Many counts were recorded for this clonotype. The chain recombines TRBV28 with TRBJ2-2, with D tentatively TRBD2 (6 bases). The CDR3 covers 15 residues. Germline V lookup: CDR1 MDHEN, CDR2 SYDVKM. Trimming removed 6 bases from V and 1 base from J, with 12 bases in between. The CDR3, as DNA: TGTGCCAGCAGCCCCCGACTAGAGAACACCGGGGAGCTGTTTTTT. As protein: CASSPRLENTGELFF.

This clonotype was detected ten times or more. V and J are TRBV20-1 and TRBJ1-1; D unresolved. Germline CDR1 DFQATT, CDR2 SNEGSKA (reference sequence). This CDR3 has 13 amino acids. V lost 3 bases and J 3 bases, leaving 11 bases between the germline ends. CDR3 coding DNA: TGCAGTGCTAGCCCAATTACGGACACTGAAGCTTTCTTT. Translating gives CSASPITDTEAFF.

This clonotype occurred many times. The V gene is TRBV12-3 or TRBV12-4, the J gene TRBJ1-1, with D unclear. This CDR3 is 12 amino acids long. The germline V and J ends were trimmed by 6 bases and 4 bases, with 9 bases remaining between them. CDR3: CASRAQGTEAFF. In nucleotides, the CDR3 is TGTGCCAGCAGGGCTCAAGGCACTGAAGCTTTCTTT.

V and J are TRBV28 and TRBJ2-2, with 7 positions matching TRBD1. The CDR3 contains 15 residues. The trim removed 5 bases at V and 4 bases at J, leaving 7 bases unmatched. In germline, CDR1 is MDHEN, CDR2 SYDVKM. CDR3 amino acids: CASSADRRLTGELFF. The DNA of the CDR3 is TGTGCCAGCAGTGCGGACAGGAGACTCACCGGGGAGCTGTTTTTT.

This clonotype was picked up a small number of times. V usage is TRBV6-6 and J usage is TRBJ1-1, with a tentative D call TRBD1 (6 bases). The length of the CDR3 is 17 residues. V lost 0 bases to trimming and J lost 2 bases, with 16 bases between them. Germline CDR1 MNHNY, CDR2 SVGAGI (reference sequence). CDR3: CASSYSPPQGSNTEAFF. The CDR3 nucleotides are TGTGCCAGCAGTTACTCACCCCCGCAGGGGAGCAACACTGAAGCTTTCTTT.

This clonotype was recorded only once. The J gene is TRBJ1-5, the V gene TRBV7-9, with D hard to call. V was trimmed by 4 bases and J by 8 bases, leaving 18 bases between them. Per the germline V gene, CDR1 is SEHNR and CDR2 is FQNEAQ (reference sequence). The CDR3 consists of 15 residues. The DNA of the CDR3 is TGTGCCAGCAGCTCATCTAGTGAGTGGTTGGAGCCCCAGCATTTT. This translates into CASSSSSEWLEPQHF.

The V and J genes are TRBV19 and TRBJ2-3, with D possibly matching TRBD1 (6 bases). The germline V gene encodes CDR1 LNHDA and CDR2 SQIVND (reference sequence). The CDR3 is 14 residues long. Trimming stripped 6 bases from V and 5 bases from J, with 15 bases between. The CDR3 reads CASSHPTGQDTQYF. The CDR3 bases are TGTGCCAGTAGCCACCCAACAGGGCAAGATACGCAGTATTTT.

This chain uses TRBV28 with TRBJ1-1; TRBD1 aligns across 8 bases. V shed 6 bases and J 6 bases; nucleotides not matched to a gene: 9. Germline values: CDR1 MDHEN, CDR2 SYDVKM. This CDR3 has 14 residues. This CDR3 reads CASRGQDGWAEAFF. The CDR3 nucleotides read TGTGCCAGCAGGGGACAGGACGGCTGGGCTGAAGCTTTCTTT.

V gene TRBV28 combines with J gene TRBJ2-1; 11 bases agree with TRBD2. Germline V gene sequence: CDR1 MDHEN, CDR2 SYDVKM. Trimming took 5 bases from V and 7 from J; bases not matched to a gene: 7. The CDR3 sequence is 15 residues long. The CDR3 DNA sequence: TGTGCCAGCAGTCCGGGGGCTAGCGGGGGGAATGAGCAGTTCTTC. Protein sequence: CASSPGASGGNEQFF.

As regards this clonotype: Possible read error: a much larger clone is one base away. V gene TRBV7-9 combines with J gene TRBJ1-2, with 10 positions matching TRBD1. Germline V gives CDR1 SEHNR, CDR2 FQNEAQ (reference sequence). The V and J ends lost 4 bases and 2 bases, in that order; junction bases with no gene match: 4. The CDR3 loop spans 15 amino acids. CDR3 in amino acids: CASSSGQGVNYGYTF. The CDR3 DNA reads TGTGCCAGCAGCTCCGGACAGGGGGTGAACTATGGCTACACCTTC.

This clonotype was detected many times. This chain links TRBV7-8 with TRBJ1-5; 7 nucleotides align to TRBD1. Germline V gene data show CDR1 as SGHVS and CDR2 as FQNEAQ. CDR3 length equals 13 residues. After removal of 11 bases from V and 1 base from J, the junction contained 5 bases not matched to a gene. CDR3 nucleotides: TGTGCCGCCTCAGGGGGAAGCAATCAGCCCCAGCATTTT. This encodes CAASGGSNQPQHF. The full variable domain, with the rest looked up from reference TRBV7-8 and TRBJ1-5, is GAGVSQSPRYKVAKRGQDVALRCDPISGHVSLFWYQQALGQGPEFLTYFQNEAQLDKSGLPSDRFFAERPEGSVSTLKIQRTQQEDSAVYLCAASGGSNQPQHFGDGTRLSIL.

This clonotype turned up a few times. This rearrangement joins TRBV27 to TRBJ2-7, with TRBD1 as a possible D gene (5 bases). CDR3 length equals 12 residues. In germline, CDR1 is MNHEY, CDR2 SMNVEV (reference sequence). Trimming shortened V by 4 bases and J by 5 bases, and 9 bases separated the two germline ends. The CDR3 coding sequence is TGTGCCAGCAGTTCGCAGGGTCACGAGCAGTACTTC. Protein: CASSSQGHEQYF.

This clonotype has only a few counts. V and J are TRBV28 and TRBJ2-3, with 8 bases fitting TRBD2. J lost 0 bases, V lost 3 bases, and 11 bases had no gene match. In germline, CDR1 is MDHEN, CDR2 SYDVKM. The CDR3 extends over 18 amino acids. CDR3 sequence (DNA): TGTGCCAGCAGTTTCCTGGCGGGGGGTCCAACTAGCACAGATACGCAGTATTTT. As protein: CASSFLAGGPTSTDTQYF.

This clonotype has at least ten counts. The CDR3, as DNA: TGTGCCAGCAGCTTCGACTGGGGGAACATTCAGTACTTC. This gives the protein CASSFDWGNIQYF. The chain recombines TRBV7-9 with TRBJ2-4, with D perhaps TRBD1 or TRBD2 (5 bases each). The germline V gene encodes CDR1 SEHNR and CDR2 FQNEAQ (reference sequence). The CDR3 is 13 residues long. The V end lost 3 bases, the J end lost 7 bases, and 10 bases lay between the germline ends.

The chain employs TRBV4-1 and TRBJ2-1; D possibly uses TRBD1 or TRBD2 (5 bases each). The germline V and J ends were trimmed by 1 base and 8 bases, with 9 bases remaining between them. The CDR3 spans 13 residues. Germline CDR1 and CDR2: MGHRA and YSYEKL. The CDR3 coding sequence is TGCGCCAGCAGCCAAGGCCTGGGGGATGAGCAGTTCTTC. Protein sequence: CASSQGLGDEQFF.

The V gene is TRBV5-1, the J gene TRBJ2-5; 9 bases line up with TRBD1. Per the germline V gene, CDR1 is SGHRS and CDR2 is YFSETQ. The CDR3 runs to 17 residues. V was pared by 2 bases and J by 5 bases, with 13 bases of the junction left unmatched. CDR3 protein: CASSLLLGQGIRETQYF. The CDR3, as DNA: TGCGCCAGCAGCTTACTTCTAGGACAGGGGATTCGGGAGACCCAGTACTTC.

Many counts were recorded for this clonotype. The chain joins TRBV6-5 to TRBJ2-7; no firm D call. CDR1 and CDR2 (germline): MNHEY, SVGAGI. The length of the CDR3 is 15 residues. Trimming shortened V by 0 bases and J by 7 bases, and 16 bases separated the two germline ends. The CDR3 nucleotides are TGTGCCAGCAGTTACTCGAACCCCTCGGGTAGGGAGCAGTACTTC. Its protein product is CASSYSNPSGREQYF.

The sample holds a few counts of this clonotype. The chain joins TRBV5-4 to TRBJ2-3; a weak D match, TRBD1 (6 bases). The V gene lost 0 bases and the J gene lost 4 bases, with 9 bases spanning the gap. This CDR3 comprises 14 residues. The germline V gene has CDR1 SGHNT and CDR2 YYREEE (reference sequence). For the CDR3, the DNA is TGTGCCAGCAGCTTGGCAGGGGAAGCAGATACGCAGTATTTT. It codes for CASSLAGEADTQYF.

This clonotype was seen more than once but under ten times. CDR3 amino acids: CASSSFQLHEAFF. The CDR3 coding sequence is TGTGCCAGCAGCTCTTTTCAGCTTCATGAAGCTTTCTTT. The chain has TRBV11-2 and TRBJ1-1; D remains ambiguous. Per the germline V gene, CDR1 is SGHAT and CDR2 is FQNNGV. This CDR3 has 13 residues. V lost 4 bases, J lost 7 bases, and 13 bases lay in between.

This sequence joins TRBV20-1 and TRBJ2-3; 13 nucleotides line up with TRBD2. The CDR3 runs to 19 residues. Germline loops: CDR1 DFQATT, CDR2 SNEGSKA (reference sequence). The V gene end was trimmed by 5 bases and the J gene end by 4 bases; junction bases not matched to a gene: 18. The CDR3 DNA sequence: TGCAGTGCTCCGAGACTAGCGGGGGGACTAACGGCTCGCGCAGATACGCAGTATTTT. This gives the protein CSAPRLAGGLTARADTQYF.

This chain uses TRBV12-3 or TRBV12-4 with TRBJ1-1, with TRBD1 matching 8 bases. V lost 0 bases to trimming and J lost 6 bases; unmatched junction nucleotides: 0. The CDR3 consists of 13 residues. CDR3 sequence (DNA): TGTGCCAGCAGTTTAGCACAGGGGGCTGAAGCTTTCTTT. It specifies CASSLAQGAEAFF.

This clonotype was detected a few times. The rearrangement links TRBV3-1 to TRBJ1-1; TRBD1 matches at 7 bases. CDR3 length: 17 residues. Germline CDR1 LGHDT, CDR2 YNNKEL (reference sequence). V was pared by 3 bases and J by 0 bases, with 10 bases of the junction left unmatched. The CDR3 bases are TGTGCCAGCAGCCAGGCCAGGGGGGGGGTTATGAACACTGAAGCTTTCTTT. Amino acid sequence: CASSQARGGVMNTEAFF.

The V call is TRBV5-1, the J call TRBJ2-7, with D uncertain. The CDR3 is made up of 15 amino acids. Germline V CDR1 and CDR2: SGHRS, YFSETQ. V was cut by 2 bases and J by 0 bases, with 12 bases left in between. CDR3 loop: CASSFGDYGSYEQYF. The CDR3 region has the DNA TGCGCCAGCAGCTTTGGGGATTACGGCTCCTACGAGCAGTACTTC.